This T cell receptor beta chain was identified during a study of T-cell memory formation after mild COVID-19. General study results and limits: The study detected some responding clones in pre-infection memory, suggesting cross-reactive memory joined.

This clonotype was detected only a few times. As yet, its antigen is unknown. CDR1 and CDR2 from the germline V gene are DFQATT and SNEGSKA (reference sequence). V was pared by 7 bases and J by 0 bases, with 13 bases between. This CDR3 is built from 14 residues. A 5'RACE reaction primed in the constant segment made cDNA libraries of TCR alpha and TCR beta, and these carried sample barcodes and UMIs. Using its own MiXCR run on the 5' RACE reads, TCRdb lists one record per CDR3 protein. This sample has approximately 350,000 distinct CDR3 sequences, with around 13% found just once. Specimen: PBMCs or a T cell subset sorted from them (not recorded which). The receptor comes from a man younger than 30 who had mild COVID-19 (a few samples of this study predate the infection). Cell type and time point are not known. The V and J genes are TRBV20-1 and TRBJ1-3, with D tentatively TRBD1 (6 bases). DNA of the CDR3: TGCAGTGGTCGGGACACCGGCTCTGGAAACACCATATATTTT. Its translation: CSGRDTGSGNTIYF.